The next 21 T cell receptor beta chains were all read from a single sample in a study of glioma-infiltrating T cells. The iRepertoire nested amplicon-rescue multiplex PCR amplified TCR alpha and beta CDR3s from RNA. Using its own MiXCR run on the multiplex PCR reads, TCRdb lists one record per CDR3 protein. The sample lists about 130,000 distinct CDR3 sequences, under 30% occurring once. The material sequenced was glioma tissue, nonneoplastic brain tissue, or PBMCs (not recorded which). Source of these receptors: a human donor with low-grade glioma or glioblastoma, undergoing nonglioma brain surgery, or in good health (not recorded which).

This chain links TRBV7-9 with TRBJ1-1; 7 bases match TRBD1. V shed 4 bases, J shed 4 bases, and the junction held 6 bases outside the gene matches. Germline V gene sequence: CDR1 SEHNR, CDR2 FQNEAQ (reference sequence). The CDR3 consists of 14 residues. In DNA form, the CDR3 reads TGTGCCAGCAGCTCGGGACAGCTGATCACTGAAGCTTTCTTT. Its protein product is CASSSGQLITEAFF.

This clonotype was found a few times. This chain connects TRBV3-1 to TRBJ2-5; 7 nucleotides match TRBD2. Unmatched junction bases numbered 3, after V lost 1 base and J lost 7 bases. Germline V CDR1 and CDR2: LGHDT, YNNKEL (reference sequence). This CDR3 spans 13 amino acids. In DNA form, the CDR3 reads TGTGCCAGCAGCCAAGGGACTAGAGGGACCCAGTACTTC. This codes for CASSQGTRGTQYF.

A few counts support this clonotype. The chain employs TRBV27 and TRBJ1-6, with unresolved D. This CDR3 region has 15 residues. Germline lookup yields CDR1 MNHEY and CDR2 SMNVEV (reference sequence). Trimming pared 3 bases from V and 4 bases from J, leaving 10 bases between. CDR3 sequence (DNA): TGTGCCAGCAGTTTTCCACCCCTTTATAATTCACCCCTCCACTTT. This gives the protein CASSFPPLYNSPLHF.

This clonotype was counted a few times. A junction end diverges from the germline sequence, so it may reflect a read error. This chain links TRBV6-5 with TRBJ2-1; D gene unclear. CDR3 length: 11 residues. Germline CDR1 is MNHEY and CDR2 is SVGAGI. CDR3 protein: CARSFYNEQFF. CDR3 sequence (DNA): TGTGCCAGAAGTTTTTACAATGAGCAGTTCTTC.

This clonotype showed up just a few times. The rearrangement links TRBV19 to TRBJ2-5; 8 nucleotides line up with TRBD1. CDR1 and CDR2 from the germline V gene are LNHDA and SQIVND (reference sequence). The CDR3 is 12 residues long. Unmatched junction bases numbered 6, after V lost 11 bases and J lost 4 bases. This CDR3 reads CAASQGGETQYF. CDR3 bases: TGTGCCGCCTCACAGGGGGGAGAGACCCAGTACTTC.

V and J are TRBV7-3 and TRBJ2-5; 11 nucleotides align to TRBD2. Germline V lookup: CDR1 SGHTA, CDR2 FQGTGA. The CDR3 extends over 17 amino acids. Trimming removed 6 bases from V and 1 base from J; junction bases left unmatched: 10. CDR3 DNA sequence: TGTGCCAGCAGTGAAGGAGTTCTAGCGGGGGGCCAAGAGACCCAGTACTTC. As protein: CASSEGVLAGGQETQYF.

This clonotype has a count of ten or more. This chain links TRBV28 with TRBJ2-1, with 8 bases matching TRBD2. This CDR3 is 15 amino acids long. Germline V gene lookup returns CDR1 MDHEN and CDR2 SYDVKM. Trimming at V came to 2 bases and at J to 7 bases, leaving 7 bases not matched to a gene. CDR3 sequence: CASSLVGGALNEQFF. In DNA form, the CDR3 reads TGTGCCAGCAGTTTAGTCGGGGGGGCCCTAAATGAGCAGTTCTTC.

In its sample, this clonotype was seen a few times. This chain links TRBV6-1 with TRBJ1-1; 11 bases fit TRBD1. The CDR3 extends over 16 amino acids. CDR1 MNHNS and CDR2 SASEGT come from the germline V gene. Trimming at V came to 6 bases and at J to 5 bases, leaving 11 bases not matched to a gene. The CDR3 sequence: CASRPIGQGARTEAFF. For the CDR3, the DNA is TGTGCCAGCAGGCCAATAGGACAGGGGGCGAGAACTGAAGCTTTCTTT.

The V gene is TRBV18, the J gene TRBJ1-1, with a weak D call TRBD1 (5 bases). V was pared by 0 bases and J by 3 bases, with 14 bases between. CDR3 length: 16 residues. Germline CDR1 and CDR2: KGHSH and LQKENI. CDR3: CASSPPNSGGYTEAFF. CDR3 coding DNA: TGTGCCAGCTCACCACCCAACTCGGGGGGTTACACTGAAGCTTTCTTT.

In its sample, this clonotype was seen many times. The J gene is TRBJ1-5, the V gene TRBV27; D gene unclear. Trimming shortened V by 5 bases and J by 8 bases, and 19 bases separated the two germline ends. This CDR3 has 15 residues. Germline loops: CDR1 MNHEY, CDR2 SMNVEV (reference sequence). The CDR3 spells CASSPLRVGGEPQHF. In nucleotides, the CDR3 is TGTGCCAGCAGTCCCCTCCGTGTAGGCGGAGAGCCCCAGCATTTT.

This clonotype has a count of ten or more. This chain connects TRBV20-1 to TRBJ2-1; the match to TRBD2 covers 10 bases. The J segment lost 5 bases and the V segment lost 6 bases, leaving 10 bases of the junction unmatched. The V gene's germline CDR1 is DFQATT and CDR2 SNEGSKA (reference sequence). The CDR3 is made up of 15 amino acids. Written as DNA, the CDR3 is TGCAGTGCCCCGGGGCTAAGCGGGGGGGACAATGAGCAGTTCTTC. This translates into CSAPGLSGGDNEQFF.

J is TRBJ2-1 and V is TRBV7-9; 8 bases are a match to TRBD1. Germline CDR1 SEHNR, CDR2 FQNEAQ (reference sequence). The CDR3 covers 15 residues. With 7 bases clipped from V and 0 bases from J, the junction kept 5 bases outside the gene matches. CDR3 residues: CASTPTGVSYNEQFF. The CDR3 DNA follows: TGTGCCAGCACCCCGACAGGGGTCTCCTACAATGAGCAGTTCTTC.

This clonotype has more than one count but fewer than ten. This sequence joins TRBV11-2 and TRBJ2-5; TRBD2 agrees at 10 bases. The CDR3 extends over 14 amino acids. Germline V CDR1 and CDR2: SGHAT, FQNNGV. J was trimmed by 7 bases and V by 4 bases; bases with no gene match: 6. For the CDR3, the DNA is TGTGCCAGCAGCTCTACTAGCGGGGTCGGGACCCAGTACTTC. The encoded protein is CASSSTSGVGTQYF.

About this clonotype itself: This may stem from a read error, because a much larger clone lies one nucleotide away. The J gene is TRBJ1-1, the V gene TRBV7-9; D is unresolved. The CDR3 totals 14 residues. CDR1 is SEHNR and CDR2 is FQNEAQ in the germline V gene (reference sequence). CDR3 coding DNA: TGTGCCAACAGCTTAGTCGCCCGGAGCACTGAAGCTTTCTTT. It is translated as CANSLVARSTEAFF.

The genes are TRBV20-1 and TRBJ1-1; D might be TRBD1 (6 bases). Per germline, CDR1 DFQATT and CDR2 SNEGSKA (reference sequence). The CDR3 has 15 amino acids. Trimming left V 4 bases short and J 1 base short, with 16 bases between. The DNA of the CDR3 is TGCAGTGCTAAAGAGGGGGGTCGGGCGAACACTGAAGCTTTCTTT. This sequence encodes CSAKEGGRANTEAFF.

The rearrangement joins TRBV12-3 or TRBV12-4 to TRBJ2-5, with a tentative D call TRBD1 (5 bases). CDR3 length equals 15 residues. Trimming cost V 0 bases and J 4 bases, with 12 bases left between them. The CDR3 nucleotides read TGTGCCAGCAGTTTAGCAGGTCGGCAGGGAGAGACCCAGTACTTC. This sequence encodes CASSLAGRQGETQYF.

This rearrangement joins TRBV11-2 to TRBJ1-2; no definite D call. Germline values: CDR1 SGHAT, CDR2 FQNNGV. With 5 bases removed from V and 1 base from J, the gap between germline ends came to 14 bases. The CDR3 runs to 15 residues. The CDR3 spells CASSRLTGINYGYTF. The CDR3 DNA is TGTGCCAGCAGCCGACTCACCGGGATTAACTATGGCTACACCTTC.

The chain couples TRBV24-1 to TRBJ2-7; 9 bases fit TRBD1. The CDR3 is 18 residues long. V lost 1 base, J lost 6 bases, and 15 bases stayed unmatched. Germline-derived CDR1 and CDR2 are KGHDR and SFDVKD. This chain's CDR3 is CATSDFDRTGGGHLEQYV. CDR3 nucleotides: TGTGCCACCAGTGATTTCGACCGTACAGGGGGCGGTCATCTCGAGCAGTACGTC.

J is TRBJ2-1 and V is TRBV20-1; unclear D gene. Germline CDR1 reads DFQATT; CDR2 reads SNEGSKA (reference sequence). The CDR3 covers 16 residues. Trimming took 0 bases from V and 3 from J, leaving 15 bases between them. In DNA form, the CDR3 reads TGCAGTGCTAGAGAAGGACGAGTGAGGAACTACAATGAGCAGTTCTTC. Amino acid sequence: CSAREGRVRNYNEQFF.

This clonotype was recorded a few times. V is TRBV6-1 and J is TRBJ2-2; a weak D match, TRBD1 (5 bases). Germline assignment: CDR1 MNHNS and CDR2 SASEGT. CDR3 size: 14 residues. Trimming took off 5 bases at V and 7 bases at J, with 14 bases between the two ends. In DNA form, the CDR3 reads TGTGCCAGCAGTTATAAGGGGCTTTACGGGGAGCTGTTTTTT. Its translation is CASSYKGLYGELFF.

Ten or more counts support this clonotype. This chain links TRBV27 with TRBJ2-7; D unclear. Per the germline V gene, CDR1 is MNHEY and CDR2 is SMNVEV (reference sequence). V shed 3 bases and J shed 3 bases, with 9 bases lying between them. CDR3 size: 13 residues. The chain's CDR3 is CASSFLLGYEQYV. In DNA form, the CDR3 reads TGTGCCAGCAGTTTTCTTCTGGGCTACGAGCAGTACGTC.